This TCR beta chain is from a study of T cells after yellow fever vaccination. Study conclusions and caveats: Bulk-population clonotypes that are abundant could appear as contaminants in FACS-sorted repertoires. Booster sampling recovered most clones from primary vaccination (roughly 96% CD4, approximately 90% CD8). It was the secondary response that reached its peak faster, day 5 versus 15, but it was weaker.

Researchers made TCR cDNA using 5'RACE template switching, and this step added a universal primer site and UMIs. MiXCR, run by TCRdb on the 5' RACE reads, gives a single entry per CDR3 protein. In the table there are approximately 110,000 distinct CDR3 sequences, more than 6.5% of which are singletons. Germline assignment: CDR1 MNHEY and CDR2 SVGAGI. V dropped 2 bases and J dropped 5 bases, with 12 bases sitting between them. The CDR3 runs 14 residues. This clonotype was seen repeatedly, ten times or more. What it binds is not known. The sequence came from a man between 18 and 35 years old who received the YFV17D yellow fever vaccine. The J gene is TRBJ2-5, the V gene TRBV6-5; D is perhaps TRBD1 or TRBD2 (6 bases each). This sample comprised CD4+ T cells sorted from PBMCs, obtained 10 to 11 days after the first yellow fever vaccination. The CDR3 nucleotides read TGTGCCAGCAGTTACCCTAGAGGGGGGGAGACCCAGTACTTC. This gives the protein CASSYPRGGETQYF.